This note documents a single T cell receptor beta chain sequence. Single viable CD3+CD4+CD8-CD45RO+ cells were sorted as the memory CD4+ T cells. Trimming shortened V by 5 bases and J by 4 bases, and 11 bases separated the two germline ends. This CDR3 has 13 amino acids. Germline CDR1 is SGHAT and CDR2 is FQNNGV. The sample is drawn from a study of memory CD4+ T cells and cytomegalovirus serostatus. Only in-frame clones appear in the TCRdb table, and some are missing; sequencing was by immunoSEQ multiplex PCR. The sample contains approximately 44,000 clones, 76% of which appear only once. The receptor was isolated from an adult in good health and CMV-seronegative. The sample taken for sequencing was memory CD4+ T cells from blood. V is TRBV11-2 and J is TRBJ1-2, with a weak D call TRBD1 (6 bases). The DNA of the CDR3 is TGTGCCAGCAGCACAAGGGGGGGCTATGGCTACACCTTC. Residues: CASSTRGGYGYTF.